This is a list of T cell receptor beta chains from one sample in a study of T cell responses to AZD1222 COVID-19 vaccine. TCRdb's table, derived via immunoSEQ multiplex PCR, lists solely in-frame clones and lacks some. The sample records some 83,000 clones, 70% to 90% being singletons. Source: peripheral blood, taken 28 days after the second AZD1222 dose. The receptors stem from an adult who received the AZD1222 COVID-19 vaccine. The conserved cysteine and the conserved F or W are not part of the CDR3 here.

CDR3: AWSPSGTAYGYT; J: TRBJ1-2; V: TRBV30
CDR3: ATSDLPGQGAHQEQF; J: TRBJ2-1; V: TRBV24-1
CDR3: ASSPEEGNYGYT; J: TRBJ1-2; V: TRBV7-8
CDR3: ASSSQLTSYNSPLH; J: TRBJ1-6; V: TRBV5-1
CDR3: ASSPLGTGPNYGYT; J: TRBJ1-2; V: TRBV5-1
CDR3: ASRPPGVAGGPYANTGELF; J: TRBJ2-2; V: TRBV21-1
CDR3: ASSSLNQPQH; J: TRBJ1-5; V: TRBV13
CDR3: ASSQDGRVGNTEAF; J: TRBJ1-1; V: TRBV4-1
CDR3: ASSPLISQGNTEAF; J: TRBJ1-1; V: TRBV18
CDR3: ASSQDLVIREAF; J: TRBJ1-1; V: TRBV3-1/TRBV3-2
CDR3: AISEGRGFGYT; J: TRBJ1-2; V: TRBV10-3
CDR3: AISQTGQGPEQY; J: TRBJ2-7; V: TRBV10-3
CDR3: ASSEWIGEVSEQY; J: TRBJ2-7; V: TRBV7-3
CDR3: ASSYLSGGSEKLF; J: TRBJ1-4; V: TRBV6-5
CDR3: ASSEGPLRSYSNQPQH; J: TRBJ1-5; V: TRBV2
CDR3: ASSYWDRVDTEAF; J: TRBJ1-1; V: TRBV6-6
CDR3: ASITDRGSGELF; J: TRBJ2-2; V: TRBV19
CDR3: ATSGYRRNTEAF; J: TRBJ1-1; V: TRBV15
CDR3: ASSQDWLAGGLDTQY; J: TRBJ2-3; V: TRBV4-2
CDR3: ASTPSEGYTGELF; J: TRBJ2-2; V: TRBV19
CDR3: ASKGRQGSHTGELF; J: TRBJ2-2; V: TRBV2
CDR3: ASSYEGQARYKYEQY; J: TRBJ2-7; V: TRBV6-2/TRBV6-3
CDR3: ASSEFQGDTEAF; J: TRBJ1-1; V: TRBV10-2